A selection of T cell receptor beta chains follows, all from one sample in a study of control samples from healthy donors and cancer patients. Assay: immunoSEQ multiplex PCR; the TCRdb copy retains only in-frame clones and omits some. The sample shows approximately 170,000 clones, 85% to 95% of them seen only once. What was sequenced was blood. Receptor source: a woman aged 55 to 70 in good health. CDR3s include the opening cysteine and the closing phenylalanine or tryptophan. The D gene is left open where the match is weak. The size of a clone is reported for some rows only, either as once, few or many, or as a class for expanded clones.

>NA|TRBJ1-2|TRBV15|TRBD1
CATSRGQGNYGYTF
TGTGCCACCAGCAGAGGACAGGGCAACTATGGCTACACCTTC
>NA|TRBJ2-1|TRBV20-1|TRBD2
CSARERGRSYNEQFF
TGCAGTGCTCGTGAGCGGGGGCGTTCCTACAATGAGCAGTTCTTC
>NA|TRBJ1-2|TRBV6-2/TRBV6-3|TRBD1
CASSGPGQTTWNYGYTF
TGTGCCAGCAGTGGACCGGGACAGACGACTTGGAACTATGGCTACACCTTC
>NA|TRBJ1-2|TRBV10-1|TRBD1
CATNRGYGYTF
TGCGCCACCAACAGGGGCTATGGCTACACCTTC
>NA|TRBJ1-1|TRBV19|NA
CASIFKGQRYEAFF
TGTGCCAGTATCTTCAAGGGGCAGCGGTATGAAGCTTTCTTT
>NA|TRBJ1-1|TRBV5-6|NA
CASSTRTNLNTEAFF
TGTGCCAGCAGCACTCGGACGAACCTAAACACTGAAGCTTTCTTT
>once|TRBJ2-1|TRBV9|NA
CASSASVSSYNEQFF
TGTGCCAGCAGCGCTAGCGTCAGCTCCTACAATGAGCAGTTCTTC
>NA|TRBJ2-3|TRBV5-1|NA
CASSLSSGDRTQYF
TGCGCCAGCAGCTTGAGTTCGGGGGATCGAACGCAGTATTTT
>NA|TRBJ1-5|TRBV27|NA
CASRLVGVGGNQPQHF
TGTGCCAGCAGGCTGGTGGGGGTCGGGGGCAATCAGCCCCAGCATTTT
>NA|TRBJ2-3|TRBV7-2|NA
CASSFYGDTQYF
TGTGCCAGCAGCTTCTACGGAGATACGCAGTATTTT
>NA|TRBJ2-7|TRBV7-2|TRBD1
CASSLGGTGGEGQYF
TGTGCCAGCAGCTTAGGGGGCACAGGGGGCGAGGGGCAGTACTTC
>NA|TRBJ2-3|TRBV12-3/TRBV12-4|NA
CASRPGHDTQYF
TGTGCCAGCAGACCGGGACACGATACGCAGTATTTT
>NA|TRBJ1-2|TRBV6-6|NA
CASSSTTETNYGYTF
TGTGCCAGCAGTTCCACGACAGAGACGAACTATGGCTACACCTTC
>NA|TRBJ2-1|TRBV7-9|NA
CASSRRTSSYNEQFF
TGTGCCAGCAGCCGACGCACGAGCTCCTACAATGAGCAGTTCTTC
>NA|TRBJ1-2|TRBV7-8|NA
CASSADRILRDGYTF
TGTGCCAGCAGCGCCGACAGGATCCTAAGGGATGGCTACACCTTC
>NA|TRBJ1-1|TRBV11-3|NA
CASTNNGGTEAFF
TGTGCCAGCACCAATAATGGGGGGACTGAAGCTTTCTTT
>NA|TRBJ1-5|TRBV2|NA
CASRSDGGLPQPQHF
TGTGCCAGCAGGAGCGACGGGGGGCTCCCTCAGCCCCAGCATTTT
>NA|TRBJ2-2|TRBV6-1|NA
CASSEGLNTGELFF
TGTGCCAGCAGTGAGGGACTGAACACCGGGGAGCTGTTTTTT
>once|TRBJ2-3|TRBV7-2|NA
CASSLGGGRADTQYF
TGTGCCAGCAGCTTAGGAGGGGGGCGCGCAGATACGCAGTATTTT
>NA|TRBJ2-1|TRBV9|TRBD2
CASSASGGAYNEQFF
TGTGCCAGCAGCGCGAGCGGGGGAGCCTACAATGAGCAGTTCTTC
>NA|TRBJ2-3|TRBV20-1|TRBD2
CSASGPSGSTDTQYF
TGCAGTGCTAGTGGCCCTAGCGGAAGCACAGATACGCAGTATTTT
>NA|TRBJ2-7|TRBV13|NA
CASSLVFEQYF
TGTGCCAGCAGCTTAGTTTTCGAGCAGTACTTC
>NA|TRBJ2-7|TRBV19|NA
CASSISGPSQYEQYF
TGTGCCAGTAGTATTTCGGGGCCGTCCCAGTACGAGCAGTACTTC
>NA|TRBJ2-3|TRBV5-1|TRBD2
CASRAKPGLADRTDTQYF
TGCGCCAGCAGGGCGAAACCGGGACTAGCGGACCGCACAGATACGCAGTATTTT
>NA|TRBJ2-3|TRBV27|NA
CASSLYVVPTDTQYF
TGTGCCAGCAGTTTATATGTTGTCCCCACAGATACGCAGTATTTT
>NA|TRBJ1-2|TRBV27|TRBD1
CASSPLDRGPNYGYTF
TGTGCCAGCAGTCCTCTCGACAGGGGGCCTAACTATGGCTACACCTTC
>NA|TRBJ1-2|TRBV6-2/TRBV6-3|NA
CASSLYRNYGYTF
TGTGCCAGCAGTTTGTACAGGAACTATGGCTACACCTTC
>NA|TRBJ1-1|TRBV7-2|TRBD1
CASRSGQGDNTEAFF
TGTGCCAGCAGGTCGGGACAGGGGGACAACACTGAAGCTTTCTTT
>NA|TRBJ1-2|TRBV7-9|NA
CASSTTRFRDNSNYGYTF
TGTGCCAGCAGCACCACCCGGTTTCGGGACAACTCTAACTATGGCTACACCTTC
>NA|TRBJ1-2|TRBV2|TRBD1
CASRETGGAGGYTF
TGTGCCAGCAGGGAGACAGGGGGCGCTGGGGGCTACACCTTC
>NA|TRBJ2-3|TRBV7-2|TRBD2
CASSTRTSGGPSTDTQYF
TGTGCCAGCAGCACCCGGACTAGCGGGGGACCTAGCACAGATACGCAGTATTTT
>NA|TRBJ1-2|TRBV2|NA
CASSPGPLYGYTF
TGTGCCAGCAGCCCCGGGCCACTCTATGGCTACACCTTC
>NA|TRBJ1-4|TRBV18|TRBD1
CASSPDRVREKLFF
TGTGCCAGCTCACCAGACAGGGTTCGTGAAAAACTGTTTTTT
>NA|TRBJ1-2|TRBV29-1|NA
CSVEGVTGHNYGYTF
TGCAGCGTTGAAGGGGTAACAGGGCACAACTATGGCTACACCTTC
>NA|TRBJ1-5|TRBV4-1|NA
CASSQFGQKTNQPQHF
TGCGCCAGCAGCCAATTTGGACAGAAGACCAATCAGCCCCAGCATTTT
>NA|TRBJ2-2|TRBV7-2|NA
CASRPPGRPNTGELFF
TGTGCCAGCAGGCCGCCTGGCAGACCGAACACCGGGGAGCTGTTTTTT
>NA|TRBJ1-3|TRBV7-2|NA
CASSAGRGRSAGNTIYF
TGTGCCAGCAGCGCCGGGAGGGGCCGGAGTGCTGGAAACACCATATATTTT
>NA|TRBJ1-6|TRBV3-1/TRBV3-2|NA
CASSQDWAGSPLHF
TGTGCCAGCAGCCAAGATTGGGCGGGATCACCCCTCCACTTT
>NA|TRBJ1-4|TRBV3-1/TRBV3-2|NA
CASWGIGEKLFF
TGTGCCAGCTGGGGGATAGGGGAAAAACTGTTTTTT